The rows below give T cell receptor beta chains drawn from one sample of a study of blood T cell repertoires in COVID-19. The repertoire was sequenced with immunoSEQ multiplex PCR; TCRdb's copy has only in-frame clones and lacks some. The sample holds about 50,000 clones, approximately 91% seen once. The sequenced sample consisted of peripheral blood. All receptors come from a human donor in a cohort sampled during active COVID-19. CDR3s include the opening cysteine and the closing phenylalanine or tryptophan. The D gene is left open where the match is weak. Clone size is given for some rows only: seen once, a few or many times, or a class if the clone is expanded.

v_gene: TRBV5-4; abundance: NA; j_gene: TRBJ2-3; d_gene: TRBD2; CDR3nt: TGTGCCAGCAGCTTGCTAGCGGGAGCGGATACGCAGTATTTT; CDR3aa: CASSLLAGADTQYF
v_gene: TRBV15; abundance: NA; j_gene: TRBJ1-1; d_gene: NA; CDR3nt: TGTGCCACCAGCAGCGCGGTAATGAACACTGAAGCTTTCTTT; CDR3aa: CATSSAVMNTEAFF
v_gene: TRBV7-8; abundance: NA; j_gene: TRBJ1-1; d_gene: NA; CDR3nt: TGTGCCAGCAGCTTAGCGCCGGTGTCGACTGAAGCTTTCTTT; CDR3aa: CASSLAPVSTEAFF
v_gene: TRBV7-2; abundance: NA; j_gene: TRBJ1-2; d_gene: TRBD1; CDR3nt: TGTGCCAGCAGCCAGGACAGGGGGCGAGGCGGCTACACCTTC; CDR3aa: CASSQDRGRGGYTF
v_gene: TRBV6-5; abundance: NA; j_gene: TRBJ2-1; d_gene: NA; CDR3nt: TGTGCCAGCAGTCTTACCGCAGGGGCTGAGCAGTTCTTC; CDR3aa: CASSLTAGAEQFF
v_gene: TRBV28; abundance: NA; j_gene: TRBJ2-3; d_gene: NA; CDR3nt: TGTGCCAGCAGCCCTTGGCCGAGCGCAGATACGCAGTATTTT; CDR3aa: CASSPWPSADTQYF
v_gene: TRBV2; abundance: NA; j_gene: TRBJ1-2; d_gene: NA; CDR3nt: TGTGCCAGCAGTGAATCGGGGGGCTACACCTTC; CDR3aa: CASSESGGYTF
v_gene: TRBV4-3; abundance: NA; j_gene: TRBJ1-2; d_gene: NA; CDR3nt: TGCGCCAGCAGCCAAGATCTGTCCCCAGGGGTTCCATATGGCTACACCTTC; CDR3aa: CASSQDLSPGVPYGYTF
v_gene: TRBV9; abundance: NA; j_gene: TRBJ2-7; d_gene: TRBD1; CDR3nt: TGTGCCAGCAGCGCAGCCGGGACAGACTACGAGCAGTACTTC; CDR3aa: CASSAAGTDYEQYF
v_gene: TRBV6-2/TRBV6-3; abundance: NA; j_gene: TRBJ2-5; d_gene: TRBD1; CDR3nt: TGTGCCAGCAGTTTTGATAAGGACAGGGAATCTCAAGAGACCCAGTACTTC; CDR3aa: CASSFDKDRESQETQYF
v_gene: TRBV28; abundance: NA; j_gene: TRBJ2-7; d_gene: TRBD1; CDR3nt: TGTGCCAGCAGTATCGCGACAGGGGGCCGATACGAGCAGTACTTC; CDR3aa: CASSIATGGRYEQYF
v_gene: TRBV6-5; abundance: NA; j_gene: TRBJ1-5; d_gene: NA; CDR3nt: TGTGCCAGCAGTTTAAACCGACTAGCGCAGCCCCAGCATTTT; CDR3aa: CASSLNRLAQPQHF
v_gene: TRBV19; abundance: NA; j_gene: TRBJ2-2; d_gene: NA; CDR3nt: TGTGCCAGTAGTAAGGGGACTGGGGGAACTACCGGGGAGCTGTTTTTT; CDR3aa: CASSKGTGGTTGELFF
v_gene: TRBV6-5; abundance: NA; j_gene: TRBJ2-1; d_gene: NA; CDR3nt: TGTGCCAGCAGACCCCCCGGGACACTGTACAATGAGCAGTTCTTC; CDR3aa: CASRPPGTLYNEQFF
v_gene: TRBV13; abundance: NA; j_gene: TRBJ2-3; d_gene: NA; CDR3nt: TGTGCCAGCGGCACGGCAGGGTCCTCGGATACGCAGTATTTT; CDR3aa: CASGTAGSSDTQYF
v_gene: TRBV7-8; abundance: once; j_gene: TRBJ1-2; d_gene: TRBD1; CDR3nt: TGTGCCAGCAGCCTAGGACAGGGGGCTAGTGGCTACACCTTC; CDR3aa: CASSLGQGASGYTF
v_gene: TRBV24-1; abundance: NA; j_gene: TRBJ2-1; d_gene: TRBD1; CDR3nt: TGTGCCACCAGTGATACCGGGACAGCTGACTACAATGAGCAGTTCTTC; CDR3aa: CATSDTGTADYNEQFF
v_gene: TRBV5-1; abundance: NA; j_gene: TRBJ2-3; d_gene: NA; CDR3nt: TGCGCCAGCAGCCTACCAAATAAGACTGAATTTAGCACAGATACGCAGTATTTT; CDR3aa: CASSLPNKTEFSTDTQYF
v_gene: TRBV2; abundance: NA; j_gene: TRBJ2-2; d_gene: NA; CDR3nt: TGTGCCAGCAGTGAAGAGAGACAAACCGGGGAGCTGTTTTTT; CDR3aa: CASSEERQTGELFF
v_gene: TRBV4-1; abundance: NA; j_gene: TRBJ2-1; d_gene: TRBD1; CDR3nt: TGCGCCAGCAGCCCAGTAGGACAGGCTAATGAGCAGTTCTTC; CDR3aa: CASSPVGQANEQFF
v_gene: TRBV19; abundance: NA; j_gene: TRBJ2-1; d_gene: TRBD2; CDR3nt: TGTGCCAGTAGTATCCTTCGGGGGGAACGGGACTACAATGAGCAGTTCTTC; CDR3aa: CASSILRGERDYNEQFF
v_gene: TRBV7-2; abundance: NA; j_gene: TRBJ1-1; d_gene: NA; CDR3nt: TGTGCCAGCAGCTTGCTAGGGGTAGGGGCTGAAGCTTTCTTT; CDR3aa: CASSLLGVGAEAFF
v_gene: TRBV7-9; abundance: NA; j_gene: TRBJ2-7; d_gene: NA; CDR3nt: TGTGCCAGCAGCTTGCCGGGACTTGCCTACGAGCAGTACTTC; CDR3aa: CASSLPGLAYEQYF
v_gene: TRBV7-2; abundance: NA; j_gene: TRBJ2-7; d_gene: NA; CDR3nt: TGTGCCAGCAGCTTAGTGATCCAGGGCGGTGAGCAGTACTTC; CDR3aa: CASSLVIQGGEQYF
v_gene: TRBV18; abundance: NA; j_gene: TRBJ2-5; d_gene: TRBD1; CDR3nt: TGTGCCAGCTCACCCCCGGGACAGCAAGAGACCCAGTACTTC; CDR3aa: CASSPPGQQETQYF
v_gene: TRBV28; abundance: NA; j_gene: TRBJ2-4; d_gene: TRBD2; CDR3nt: TGTGCCAGCAGCCCCGGGGGGGCGAGCAAAAACATTCAGTACTTC; CDR3aa: CASSPGGASKNIQYF
v_gene: TRBV9; abundance: few; j_gene: TRBJ1-6; d_gene: NA; CDR3nt: TGTGCCAGCAGCGTACTGGAGGATAATTCACCCCTCCACTTT; CDR3aa: CASSVLEDNSPLHF
v_gene: TRBV18; abundance: NA; j_gene: TRBJ1-1; d_gene: NA; CDR3nt: TGTGCCAGCTCACCCCAAGGTGGGCAGAACACTGAAGCTTTCTTT; CDR3aa: CASSPQGGQNTEAFF
v_gene: TRBV6-5; abundance: NA; j_gene: TRBJ2-2; d_gene: TRBD1; CDR3nt: TGTGCCAGCAGCCCCTCACAGGGGACCGGGGAGCTGTTTTTT; CDR3aa: CASSPSQGTGELFF
v_gene: TRBV18; abundance: once; j_gene: TRBJ1-1; d_gene: NA; CDR3nt: TGTGCCAGCTCACCAGCGGGGGGGGGACCCTCGGGCACTGAAGCTTTCTTT; CDR3aa: CASSPAGGGPSGTEAFF
v_gene: TRBV7-2; abundance: NA; j_gene: TRBJ2-2; d_gene: TRBD2; CDR3nt: TGTGCCAGCAGCCGGGGGGGAGTGGATACCGGGGAGCTGTTTTTT; CDR3aa: CASSRGGVDTGELFF
v_gene: TRBV5-4; abundance: NA; j_gene: TRBJ2-1; d_gene: NA; CDR3nt: TGTGCCAGCAGCTTGTTCGGGAATGAGCAGTTCTTC; CDR3aa: CASSLFGNEQFF
v_gene: TRBV28; abundance: NA; j_gene: TRBJ2-7; d_gene: NA; CDR3nt: TGTGCCAGCAGTTTAAGCTTTTACGAGCAGTACTTC; CDR3aa: CASSLSFYEQYF
v_gene: TRBV6-6; abundance: NA; j_gene: TRBJ2-2; d_gene: NA; CDR3nt: TGTGCCAGCACAGGACACGGGGAGCTGTTTTTT; CDR3aa: CASTGHGELFF
v_gene: TRBV9; abundance: NA; j_gene: TRBJ2-3; d_gene: NA; CDR3nt: TGTGCCAGCAGCGTAGCTACGCGGGCTTCCACAGATACGCAGTATTTT; CDR3aa: CASSVATRASTDTQYF
v_gene: TRBV27; abundance: NA; j_gene: TRBJ2-5; d_gene: TRBD1; CDR3nt: TGTGCCAGCAGTCCAAAGACCGGGACAGGGCGGGAGACCCAGTACTTC; CDR3aa: CASSPKTGTGRETQYF
v_gene: TRBV7-2; abundance: NA; j_gene: TRBJ2-7; d_gene: TRBD2; CDR3nt: TGTGCCAGCAGCCAGGGACCCGGGACTAGCGGCTACGAGCAGTACTTC; CDR3aa: CASSQGPGTSGYEQYF
v_gene: TRBV5-1; abundance: NA; j_gene: TRBJ2-3; d_gene: NA; CDR3nt: TGCGCCAGCAGCTTGTCGCACTTCACCACAGATACGCAGTATTTT; CDR3aa: CASSLSHFTTDTQYF
v_gene: TRBV28; abundance: NA; j_gene: TRBJ1-2; d_gene: NA; CDR3nt: TGTGCCAGCAGCCAAGACACGCTCTATGGCTACACCTTC; CDR3aa: CASSQDTLYGYTF